The rows below give T cell receptor beta chains drawn from one sample of a study of OX40 agonist ivuxolimab in advanced cancers. Here immunoSEQ multiplex PCR was the method, and the copy in TCRdb shows in-frame clones only, minus some. Seen here are approximately 130,000 clones, over 75% observed once, and the top ten hold about 1%. Sequencing used CD4+ or CD8+ T cells sorted from blood, obtained in a trial of the OX40 agonist ivuxolimab. The receptors shown here come from an adult with an advanced solid tumor such as melanoma, head and neck, liver or kidney cancer. The CDR3 runs from the conserved cysteine through the conserved F or W. A D gene is named only where the DNA matches it firmly. Only some rows state a clone size, as once, few, many or a class for expanded clones.

V gene,clone size,J gene,D gene,CDR3 protein,CDR3 DNA
TRBV7-8,-,TRBJ2-7,-,CASSSNRDGIYEQYF,TGTGCCAGCAGCTCGAACCGGGACGGCATCTACGAGCAGTACTTC
TRBV6-7,-,TRBJ2-1,-,CASIIAEIYNEQFF,TGTGCCAGCATAATAGCGGAGATCTACAATGAGCAGTTCTTC
TRBV29-1,-,TRBJ2-7,-,CSVSKLTGSYEQYF,TGCAGCGTTTCGAAGTTGACAGGATCCTACGAGCAGTACTTC
TRBV28,-,TRBJ1-4,TRBD1,CASSPQGAGEKLFF,TGTGCCAGCAGTCCACAGGGGGCAGGGGAAAAACTGTTTTTT
TRBV6-6,once,TRBJ2-7,TRBD1,CASRAGQGPYEQYF,TGTGCCAGCAGAGCAGGACAGGGACCCTACGAGCAGTACTTC
TRBV14,-,TRBJ2-1,-,CASSQDSIGTGSEQFF,TGTGCCAGCAGCCAAGATTCGATAGGGACTGGTTCCGAGCAGTTCTTC
TRBV14,-,TRBJ2-7,-,CASSQDDNLWTLGSEQYF,TGTGCCAGCAGCCAAGATGACAACTTATGGACACTCGGTTCCGAGCAGTACTTC
TRBV7-3,-,TRBJ2-7,-,CASSLWPSDSYEQYF,TGTGCCAGCAGCTTATGGCCCAGCGACTCCTACGAGCAGTACTTC
TRBV11-2,-,TRBJ2-7,-,CASSSPWNYEQYF,TGTGCCAGCAGCAGCCCTTGGAACTACGAGCAGTACTTC
TRBV6-5,-,TRBJ1-2,TRBD1,CASSGRTGGEKGYTF,TGTGCCAGCAGTGGACGGACAGGGGGGGAGAAAGGCTACACCTTC
TRBV5-1,-,TRBJ2-3,-,CASSLASRQSTDTQYF,TGCGCCAGCAGCTTGGCCTCTCGGCAGAGCACAGATACGCAGTATTTT
TRBV4-3,-,TRBJ1-2,-,CASSQDILDSYGYTF,TGCGCCAGCAGCCAAGACATTCTGGACAGTTATGGCTACACCTTC
TRBV7-9,-,TRBJ1-2,-,CASSFLTDYGYTF,TGTGCCAGCAGCTTCTTGACGGACTATGGCTACACCTTC
TRBV5-1,-,TRBJ2-3,-,CASSKGARGPSTDTQYF,TGCGCCAGCAGTAAGGGGGCACGGGGGCCTAGCACAGATACGCAGTATTTT
TRBV29-1,-,TRBJ2-7,TRBD2,CSVQRTSGTTTYEQYF,TGCAGCGTCCAACGAACTTCCGGGACTACAACCTACGAGCAGTACTTC
TRBV19,-,TRBJ1-4,-,CASSIRGLAEKLFF,TGTGCCAGTAGTATTCGAGGGTTGGCGGAAAAACTGTTTTTT
TRBV5-5,-,TRBJ1-1,TRBD1,CASSPTGAKPEAFF,TGTGCCAGCAGCCCGACAGGGGCCAAACCTGAAGCTTTCTTT
TRBV5-1,many,TRBJ2-2,TRBD2,CASSSTVAGGSGELFF,TGCGCCAGCAGCTCAACCGTAGCGGGAGGGTCCGGGGAGCTGTTTTTT
TRBV6-1,-,TRBJ1-2,-,CASSELGGGGYTF,TGTGCCAGCAGTGAACTAGGGGGAGGGGGCTACACCTTC
TRBV28,-,TRBJ1-1,-,CASSLWGPTENTEAFF,TGTGCCAGCAGTTTATGGGGCCCTACAGAGAACACTGAAGCTTTCTTT
TRBV18,once,TRBJ1-1,-,CASSPVMNTEAFF,TGTGCCAGCTCACCAGTGATGAACACTGAAGCTTTCTTT
TRBV14,-,TRBJ2-3,-,CASSPGAGYTDTQYF,TGTGCCAGCAGCCCCGGGGCCGGATACACAGATACGCAGTATTTT
TRBV2,-,TRBJ2-1,-,CASSEGRITYNEQFF,TGTGCCAGCAGTGAAGGGCGGATAACCTACAATGAGCAGTTCTTC
TRBV7-9,-,TRBJ1-4,TRBD1,CASSLGQGSEKLFF,TGTGCCAGCAGCTTAGGACAGGGAAGTGAAAAACTGTTTTTT
TRBV7-2,-,TRBJ2-7,TRBD1,CASSQDSQGIEQYF,TGTGCCAGCAGCCAAGACTCACAGGGGATCGAGCAGTACTTC
TRBV11-2,-,TRBJ1-1,-,CASSLVGGNTEAFF,TGTGCCAGCAGCTTAGTCGGGGGGAACACTGAAGCTTTCTTT
TRBV21-1,-,TRBJ1-1,-,CASTGWRKGYTEAFF,TGTGCCAGCACGGGATGGAGGAAGGGATACACTGAAGCTTTCTTT
TRBV13,once,TRBJ2-5,TRBD2,CASSLRGTIQETQYF,TGTGCCAGCAGCTTACGGGGGACTATCCAAGAGACCCAGTACTTC
TRBV28,-,TRBJ1-1,-,CASSLAAGGRTEAFF,TGTGCCAGCAGTTTAGCAGCGGGGGGACGCACTGAAGCTTTCTTT
TRBV6-6,-,TRBJ2-1,TRBD2,CASIKREEGGNEQFF,TGTGCCAGCATTAAGCGGGAGGAAGGGGGGAATGAGCAGTTCTTC
TRBV7-9,-,TRBJ2-7,TRBD2,CASSLWTSDDEQYF,TGTGCCAGCAGCTTATGGACTAGTGACGACGAGCAGTACTTC
TRBV28,-,TRBJ1-5,-,CASRGYSNQPQHF,TGTGCCAGCCGCGGGTATAGCAATCAGCCCCAGCATTTT
TRBV19,-,TRBJ1-5,TRBD1,CASSPPPGQGYSNQPQHF,TGTGCCAGTAGTCCCCCTCCGGGACAGGGGTATAGCAATCAGCCCCAGCATTTT
TRBV28,-,TRBJ1-1,TRBD1,CASSVPGQENEAFF,TGTGCCAGCAGTGTGCCGGGACAGGAGAATGAAGCTTTCTTT
TRBV11-1,-,TRBJ2-1,-,CASSSSTAEQFF,TGTGCCAGCAGCTCCTCTACGGCTGAGCAGTTCTTC
TRBV28,once,TRBJ1-5,-,CATRTGRQPQHF,TGTGCCACCCGGACCGGGAGGCAGCCCCAGCATTTT
TRBV5-1,once,TRBJ1-1,-,CASSLEPGADTEAFF,TGCGCCAGCAGCTTGGAGCCGGGGGCCGACACTGAAGCTTTCTTT
TRBV19,-,TRBJ1-5,-,CASSIDRGPLQPQHF,TGTGCCAGTAGTATAGACAGGGGACCTCTACAGCCCCAGCATTTT
TRBV7-2,-,TRBJ2-3,-,CASSLTRGGRTDTQYF,TGTGCCAGCAGCCTTACGAGGGGGGGACGCACAGATACGCAGTATTTT
TRBV6-1,-,TRBJ2-1,-,CASSEAEGFSYNEQFF,TGTGCCAGCAGTGAAGCGGAGGGTTTTTCCTACAATGAGCAGTTCTTC
TRBV5-1,few,TRBJ1-4,-,CASSRRPVTTNEKLFF,TGCGCCAGCAGCCGACGACCGGTGACAACTAATGAAAAACTGTTTTTT
TRBV7-3,-,TRBJ2-1,TRBD2,CASSPTLAGGPSEQFF,TGTGCCAGCAGCCCTACCCTAGCGGGAGGGCCGAGTGAGCAGTTCTTC
TRBV7-8,-,TRBJ2-3,-,CASSLVLASDTQYF,TGTGCCAGCAGCTTGGTCCTAGCGTCAGATACGCAGTATTTT
TRBV29-1,-,TRBJ1-3,-,CSVEAGGRFGDTIYF,TGCAGCGTTGAAGCCGGGGGGCGTTTTGGGGACACCATATATTTT
TRBV7-2,-,TRBJ1-2,TRBD1,CASSSSPGQDWYGYTF,TGTGCCAGCAGCTCCTCACCGGGACAGGACTGGTATGGCTACACCTTC
TRBV7-9,-,TRBJ2-3,-,CASSLPLADTQYF,TGTGCCAGCAGCTTACCGTTGGCAGATACGCAGTATTTT
TRBV27,-,TRBJ1-1,-,CASSPRAGTNTEAFF,TGTGCCAGCAGCCCGAGGGCAGGGACGAACACTGAAGCTTTCTTT